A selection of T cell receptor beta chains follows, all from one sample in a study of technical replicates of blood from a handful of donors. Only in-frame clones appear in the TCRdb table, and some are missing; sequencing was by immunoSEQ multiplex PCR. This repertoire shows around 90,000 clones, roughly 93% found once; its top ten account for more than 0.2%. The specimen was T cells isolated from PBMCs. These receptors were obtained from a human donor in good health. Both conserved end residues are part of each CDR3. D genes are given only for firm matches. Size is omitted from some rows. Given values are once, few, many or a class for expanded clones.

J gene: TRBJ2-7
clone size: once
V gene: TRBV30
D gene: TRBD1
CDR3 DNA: TGTGCCTGGGAGGGACAGTACGAGCAGTACTTC
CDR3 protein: CAWEGQYEQYF

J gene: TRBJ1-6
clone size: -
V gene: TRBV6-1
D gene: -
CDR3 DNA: TGTGCCAGCAAAACCGGGACACATCATTCACCCCTCCACTTT
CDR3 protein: CASKTGTHHSPLHF

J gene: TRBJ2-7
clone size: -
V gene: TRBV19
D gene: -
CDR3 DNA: TGTGCCAGTAGTATAATCCACACCTTGCCCTACGAGCAGTACTTC
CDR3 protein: CASSIIHTLPYEQYF

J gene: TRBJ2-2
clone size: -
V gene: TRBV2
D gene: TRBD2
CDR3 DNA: TGTGCCAGCGGGGGGACTAGCGGTACCGGGGAGCTGTTTTTT
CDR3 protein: CASGGTSGTGELFF

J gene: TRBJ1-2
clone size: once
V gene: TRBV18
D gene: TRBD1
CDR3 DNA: TGTGCCAGCTCACCCGGGTCGGACAGGGTTGAAGGCTACACCTTC
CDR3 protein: CASSPGSDRVEGYTF

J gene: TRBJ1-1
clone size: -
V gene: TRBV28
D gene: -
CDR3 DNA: TGTGCCAGCGAAGACAGTTTGAACACTGAAGCTTTCTTT
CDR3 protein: CASEDSLNTEAFF

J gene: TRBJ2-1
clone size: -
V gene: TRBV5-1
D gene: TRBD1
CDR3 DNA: TGCGCCAGCAGTCTAGACAGGGGGCCCAATGAGCAGTTCTTC
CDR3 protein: CASSLDRGPNEQFF

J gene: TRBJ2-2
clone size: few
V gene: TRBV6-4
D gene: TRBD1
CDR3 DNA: TGTGCCAGCCCGGGACAGATCACCGGGGAGCTGTTTTTT
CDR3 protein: CASPGQITGELFF

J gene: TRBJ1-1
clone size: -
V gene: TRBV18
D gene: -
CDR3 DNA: TGTGCCAGCTCACCCCAGGGAACTGAAGCTTTCTTT
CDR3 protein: CASSPQGTEAFF

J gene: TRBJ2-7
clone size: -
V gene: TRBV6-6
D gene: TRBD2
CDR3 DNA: TGTGCCAGCAGTCCATCAGCGGGAGGGCCGAACGAGCAGTACTTC
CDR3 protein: CASSPSAGGPNEQYF

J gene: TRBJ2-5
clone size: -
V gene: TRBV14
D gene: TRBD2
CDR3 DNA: TGTGCCAGCAGCCACGGGACTAGCGGGGGCGCAAGGACCCAGTACTTC
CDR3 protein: CASSHGTSGGARTQYF

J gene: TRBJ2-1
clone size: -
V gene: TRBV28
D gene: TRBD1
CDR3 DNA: TGTGCCAGCAGCCCGCTATTGGGACAGAACTACAATGAGCAGTTCTTC
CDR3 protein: CASSPLLGQNYNEQFF

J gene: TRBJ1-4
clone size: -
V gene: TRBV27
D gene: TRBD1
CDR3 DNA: TGTGCCAGCATTCGGGACAGGGTTGTTCCGCGAATCGCCCTCGATGAAAAACTGTTTTTT
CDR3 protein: CASIRDRVVPRIALDEKLFF

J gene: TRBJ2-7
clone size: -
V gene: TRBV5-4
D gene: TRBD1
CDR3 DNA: TGTGCCAGCAGCACCGGACAGGGGACAATTCGCGAGCAGTACTTC
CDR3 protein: CASSTGQGTIREQYF

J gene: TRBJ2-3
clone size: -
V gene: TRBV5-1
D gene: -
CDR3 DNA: TGCGCCAGCAGCCCCTTAATCAGCGGCCCCACAGATACGCAGTATTTT
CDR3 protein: CASSPLISGPTDTQYF

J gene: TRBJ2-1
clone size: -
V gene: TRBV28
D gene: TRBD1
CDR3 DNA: TGTGCCAGCAGAGATGGACAGGGTGTTGGCAATGAGCAGTTCTTC
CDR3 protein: CASRDGQGVGNEQFF

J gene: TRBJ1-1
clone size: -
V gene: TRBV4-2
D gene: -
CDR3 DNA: TGTGCCAGCAGCCAAGAACGGACACCGAACACTGAAGCTTTCTTT
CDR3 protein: CASSQERTPNTEAFF

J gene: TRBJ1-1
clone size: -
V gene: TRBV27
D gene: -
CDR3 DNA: TGTGCCACGGCTAGGGGCCAAACCGGGAACACTGAAGCTTTCTTT
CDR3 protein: CATARGQTGNTEAFF

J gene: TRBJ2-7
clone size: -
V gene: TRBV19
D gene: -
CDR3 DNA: TGTGCCAGTAGTAGGAACAGGAACTACGAGCAGTACTTC
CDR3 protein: CASSRNRNYEQYF

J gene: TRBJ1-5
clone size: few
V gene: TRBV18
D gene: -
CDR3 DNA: TGTGCCAGCTCACCAGAGGCTAGCAATCAGCCCCAGCATTTT
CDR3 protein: CASSPEASNQPQHF

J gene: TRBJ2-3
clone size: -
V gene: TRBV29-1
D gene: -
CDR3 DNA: TGCAGCGCGGGAGCCAGCACAGATACGCAGTATTTT
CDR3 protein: CSAGASTDTQYF

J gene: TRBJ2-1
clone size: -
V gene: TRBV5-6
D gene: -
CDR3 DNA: TGTGCCAGCAGCTTGAAGAGGGGGGAGCAGTTCTTC
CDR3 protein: CASSLKRGEQFF

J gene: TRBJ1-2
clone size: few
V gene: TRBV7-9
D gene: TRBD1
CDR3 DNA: TGTGCCAGCAGCTCCAGCGGGACAGGGGTGTATGGCTACACCTTC
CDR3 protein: CASSSSGTGVYGYTF

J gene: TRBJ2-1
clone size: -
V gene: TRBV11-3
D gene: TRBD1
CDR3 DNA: TGTGCCAGCAGCTTAGGTGGGGACAGGGTTACCAATGAGCAGTTCTTC
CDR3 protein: CASSLGGDRVTNEQFF

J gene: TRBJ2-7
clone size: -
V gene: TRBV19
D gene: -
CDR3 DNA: TGTGCCAGTAGCAATGCGGCAGCCGCCTTCTACGAGCAGTACTTC
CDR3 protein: CASSNAAAAFYEQYF

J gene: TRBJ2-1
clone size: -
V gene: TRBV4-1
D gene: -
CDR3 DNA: TGCGCCAGCAGCCAAGAGAAGATAGCCGGGGATGAGCAGTTCTTC
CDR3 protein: CASSQEKIAGDEQFF

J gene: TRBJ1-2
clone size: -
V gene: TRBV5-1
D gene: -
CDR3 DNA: TGCGCCAGCAGCTTGGCCGAGAGTACAGGGAACTATGGCTACACCTTC
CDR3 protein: CASSLAESTGNYGYTF

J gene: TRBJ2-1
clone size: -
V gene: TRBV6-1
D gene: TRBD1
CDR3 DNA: TGTGCCAGCAGCTTGGGACAGATGAATGAGCAGTTCTTC
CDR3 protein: CASSLGQMNEQFF

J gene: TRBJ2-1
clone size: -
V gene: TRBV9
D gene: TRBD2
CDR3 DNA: TGTGCCAGCAGCCCCTGGACTAGCGGGGGGTTAAATGAGCAGTTCTTC
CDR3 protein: CASSPWTSGGLNEQFF

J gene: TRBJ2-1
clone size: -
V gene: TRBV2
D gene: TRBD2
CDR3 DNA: TGTGCCAGCAGTGATCAGCGGGGGGGCTTTATGGATGAGCAGTTCTTC
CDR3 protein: CASSDQRGGFMDEQFF